These 7 T cell receptor beta chains came from one sample sequenced in a study of technical replicates of blood from a handful of donors. Sequencing was performed with immunoSEQ multiplex PCR; in TCRdb, only in-frame clones are kept and a portion is missing. The sample holds approximately 82,000 clones, 95% to 96% seen once. What was sequenced was T cells isolated from PBMCs. Receptors were obtained from a human donor in good health.

This sequence joins TRBV11-2 and TRBJ2-7, with a tentative D call TRBD1 (5 bases). V lost 1 base and J lost 2, with 9 bases in between. In germline, CDR1 is SGHAT, CDR2 FQNNGV. There are 14 residues in the CDR3. The CDR3 loop reads CASSLGGRAYEQYF. The CDR3, as DNA: TGTGCCAGCAGCTTAGGAGGCAGGGCCTACGAGCAGTACTTC.

This chain connects TRBV5-1 to TRBJ2-3; D is perhaps TRBD2 (6 bases). From germline, CDR1 is SGHRS and CDR2 YFSETQ. This CDR3 is built from 15 residues. V was trimmed by 0 bases and J by 0 bases, leaving 8 bases between them. The CDR3 nucleotides are TGCGCCAGCAGCTTGGACGGGACTAGCACAGATACGCAGTATTTT. This sequence encodes CASSLDGTSTDTQYF. The full variable domain, rest sourced from reference TRBV5-1 and TRBJ2-3, is KAGVTQTPRYLIKTRGQQVTLSCSPISGHRSVSWYQQTPGQGLQFLFEYFSETQRNKGNFPGRFSGRQFSNSRSEMNVSTLELGDSALYLCASSLDGTSTDTQYFGPGTRLTVL.

This clone has only one observation. CDR3 coding DNA: TGTGCCAGCAGAGCAGGGATTGGGGCTAACTATGGCTACACCTTC. This codes for CASRAGIGANYGYTF. The V and J genes are TRBV6-1 and TRBJ1-2; tentatively, D is TRBD1 (5 bases). The CDR3 spans 15 residues. V lost 6 bases and J 0 bases, leaving 14 bases between the germline ends. Germline V gives CDR1 MNHNS, CDR2 SASEGT.

The J gene is TRBJ2-7, the V gene TRBV6-1; perhaps TRBD2 as D (6 bases). The CDR3 has 11 residues. Germline CDR1 MNHNS, CDR2 SASEGT. Trimming pared 8 bases from V and 6 bases from J, leaving 11 bases between. DNA for the CDR3: TGTGCCAGCGTGGGGGGATCCGAGCAGTACTTC. Translating gives CASVGGSEQYF.

This clone was recorded only once. V gene TRBV19 combines with J gene TRBJ1-1; TRBD1 matches 7 bases. Germline V lookup: CDR1 LNHDA, CDR2 SQIVND (reference sequence). V lost 7 bases and J lost 5; bases outside the gene matches: 7. The length of the CDR3 is 13 residues. Here the CDR3 DNA reads TGTGCCAGTAAATTACAGGGGCCAACTGAAGCTTTCTTT. As protein: CASKLQGPTEAFF.

The chain couples TRBV10-3 to TRBJ1-3; D ambiguous. V dropped 7 bases and J dropped 4 bases, with 17 bases sitting between them. The germline V gene has CDR1 ENHRY and CDR2 SYGVKD. This CDR3 region has 15 residues. CDR3 in DNA: TGTGCCATCACGCCCGGCGGAACGTCCGGAAACACCATATATTTT. Protein sequence: CAITPGGTSGNTIYF.

V is TRBV29-1 and J is TRBJ1-2; no firm D call. This CDR3 is 12 amino acids long. Germline V CDR1 and CDR2: SQVTM, ANQGSEA. V shed 2 bases and J shed 7 bases, with 11 bases lying between them. The CDR3 loop is CSVETHSSGYTF. Here the CDR3 DNA reads TGCAGCGTTGAAACCCACAGTTCTGGCTACACCTTC.